These 5 T cell receptor beta chains were all obtained from the same sample, sequenced in a study of CD8 T cells in ankylosing spondylitis. One entry per CDR3 protein, called by TCRdb with MiXCR from the 5' RACE reads. The sample holds some 240,000 distinct CDR3 sequences; around 25% are singletons and the top ten take 0.5% to 0.65%. Sequenced: blood, either unsorted or a sorted T cell fraction (not recorded which). Receptor source: a male donor with ankylosing spondylitis or in good health (not recorded which).

The sample holds many counts of this clonotype. This chain uses TRBV28 with TRBJ1-5; 10 bases line up with TRBD1. The CDR3 is 16 residues long. V lost 5 bases and J lost 3; bases outside the gene matches: 7. Per the germline V gene, CDR1 is MDHEN and CDR2 is SYDVKM. CDR3 region: CASSPDRGLDNQPQHF. CDR3 bases: TGTGCCAGCAGTCCCGACAGGGGGCTTGACAATCAGCCCCAGCATTTT.

In its sample, this clonotype was seen many times. V gene TRBV20-1 combines with J gene TRBJ1-6; unclear D gene. CDR3 length: 14 amino acids. V was cut by 3 bases and J by 3 bases, with 9 bases left in between. CDR1 and CDR2 (germline): DFQATT, SNEGSKA (reference sequence). CDR3 in DNA: TGCAGTGCTAGTCTAGAAGGCTATAATTCACCCCTCCACTTT. This sequence encodes CSASLEGYNSPLHF.

This clonotype was detected only a few times. V gene TRBV5-5 combines with J gene TRBJ2-1; TRBD2 matches at 7 bases. Per the germline V gene, CDR1 is SGHKS and CDR2 is YYEKEE (reference sequence). J gave up 9 bases and V 5 bases, and 14 bases lay outside the gene matches. The CDR3 runs to 15 residues. CDR3 nucleotide sequence: TGTGCCAGCAGGATCTCCACAGAGCGCGGGGGTGAGCAGTTCTTC. Protein: CASRISTERGGEQFF.

This clonotype was seen just once. The rearrangement links TRBV10-3 to TRBJ2-7; perhaps D is TRBD1 or TRBD2 (5 bases each). Trimming took off 6 bases at V and 2 bases at J, with 17 bases between the two ends. This CDR3 spans 15 amino acids. The germline CDR1 and CDR2 sequences are ENHRY and SYGVKD. The CDR3 nucleotides are TGTGCCATCAGGGATACCGGGACCGGACCCTACGAGCAGTACTTC. This codes for CAIRDTGTGPYEQYF.

This clonotype has a count of ten or more. The CDR3 bases are TGCGCCAGCAGCTTGACAGCGGGGGGACTCACAGATACGCAGTATTTT. It is translated as CASSLTAGGLTDTQYF. This chain joins TRBV5-1 and TRBJ2-3; the match to TRBD2 covers 9 bases. The junction had 5 bases not matched to a gene; V was cut back by 1 base and J by 2 bases. This CDR3 region has 16 residues. Germline lookup yields CDR1 SGHRS and CDR2 YFSETQ.